The 29 T cell receptor beta chains in this list originate from one sample, sequenced in a study of T cell changes during pregnancy in multiple sclerosis (dated by TCRdb to between 2018 and 2021). The method behind the library was the immunoSEQ multiplex PCR assay. TCRdb's version of the immuneACCESS table is confined to in-frame rearrangements and falls short of the full clone set. An unresolved V gene accounts for under half of the shortfall where checked; the remainder is of unknown origin. This sample lists around 68,000 clones; 75% to 95% were detected once. The ten largest clones capture 2% to 2.5% of the sample. This specimen was peripheral blood, taken in the third trimester of pregnancy. The receptors were gathered from a female donor in good health, enrolled as a control in a pregnancy study.

V usage is TRBV7-8 and J usage is TRBJ1-4; 7 nucleotides match TRBD1. CDR3 length: 14 amino acids. CDR1 and CDR2 (germline): SGHVS, FQNEAQ. V lost 5 bases, J lost 9 bases, and 9 bases stayed unmatched. The CDR3 loop reads CASSQPPGQKKLFF. CDR3 DNA sequence: TGTGCCAGCAGCCAACCTCCGGGACAGAAAAAACTGTTTTTT.

The J gene is TRBJ2-3, the V gene TRBV5-1; D not resolved. CDR1 is SGHRS, CDR2 YFSETQ, per germline. The V end lost 2 bases, the J end lost 6 bases, and 4 bases lay between the germline ends. This CDR3 contains 11 residues. CDR3 nucleotide sequence: TGCGCCAGCAGCTTCGGGGATACGCAGTATTTT. Translated: CASSFGDTQYF.

The chain is built from TRBV6-1 and TRBJ1-4; no clear D. Germline V CDR1 and CDR2: MNHNS, SASEGT. The CDR3 spans 15 residues. Trimming pared 6 bases from V and 3 bases from J, leaving 14 bases between. The CDR3 nucleotides read TGTGCCAGCAGCCTCGGCGGGATGTCTAATGAAAAACTGTTTTTT. Its protein is CASSLGGMSNEKLFF.

V and J are TRBV5-4 and TRBJ1-1; D is ambiguous. V was trimmed by 2 bases and J by 1 base, leaving 6 bases between them. The CDR3 has 13 amino acids. Germline lookup yields CDR1 SGHNT and CDR2 YYREEE (reference sequence). The CDR3 DNA sequence: TGTGCCAGCAGCTTAAACAGGAACACTGAAGCTTTCTTT. It yields the protein CASSLNRNTEAFF.

The genes are TRBV19 and TRBJ2-1; TRBD2 matches at 10 bases. Germline lookup yields CDR1 LNHDA and CDR2 SQIVND (reference sequence). The V segment lost 0 bases and the J segment 4 bases; nucleotides outside the gene matches: 15. The CDR3 has 20 amino acids. The CDR3 reads CASSIDGVGLLAGLYNEQFF. The DNA for the CDR3 is TGTGCCAGTAGTATAGATGGGGTGGGGTTACTAGCGGGATTATACAATGAGCAGTTCTTC.

This chain links TRBV19 with TRBJ1-6; D might be TRBD1 (6 bases). V was trimmed by 5 bases and J by 10 bases, leaving 18 bases between them. This CDR3 contains 15 residues. Germline CDR1 is LNHDA and CDR2 is SQIVND (reference sequence). This CDR3 is CASSGVGGLWSPLHF. The CDR3 DNA sequence: TGTGCCAGTAGTGGGGTGGGGGGGCTTTGGTCACCCCTCCACTTT. The whole variable domain, remainder taken from reference TRBV19 and TRBJ1-6, is DGGITQSPKYLFRKEGQNVTLSCEQNLNHDAMYWYRQDPGQGLRLIYYSQIVNDFQKGDIAEGYSVSREKKESFPLTVTSAQKNPTAFYLCASSGVGGLWSPLHFGNGTRLTVT.

This sequence joins TRBV7-6 and TRBJ2-7; TRBD1 agrees at 9 bases. Germline CDR1 SGHVS, CDR2 FNYEAQ. Losses at the gene ends were 5 bases for V and 5 bases for J; bases not matched to a gene: 7. The CDR3 spans 14 residues. This chain's CDR3 is CASSPGQGTNEQYF. The CDR3 bases are TGTGCCAGCAGCCCCGGACAGGGGACCAACGAGCAGTACTTC.

V is TRBV15 and J is TRBJ1-1; TRBD1 matches 7 bases. After removal of 5 bases from V and 6 bases from J, the junction contained 15 bases not matched to a gene. The germline V gene has CDR1 LNHNV and CDR2 YYDKDF (reference sequence). This CDR3 comprises 16 residues. DNA for the CDR3: TGTGCCACCAGCCCCCCCGGGGGGGGACAGAAGTCTGAAGCTTTCTTT. The encoded protein is CATSPPGGGQKSEAFF.

The V call is TRBV20-1, the J call TRBJ1-1, with 7 bases lining up with TRBD1. The length of the CDR3 is 11 residues. The V gene's germline CDR1 is DFQATT and CDR2 SNEGSKA (reference sequence). V lost 4 bases to trimming and J lost 10 bases; unmatched junction nucleotides: 6. The CDR3 loop reads CSATHRGLAFF. CDR3 DNA sequence: TGCAGTGCTACCCACAGGGGTTTAGCTTTCTTT.

J is TRBJ2-1 and V is TRBV11-3, with 7 bases aligning to TRBD1. The germline gives CDR1 SGHNT, CDR2 YENEEA. V dropped 3 bases and J dropped 6; count of bases not matched to a gene: 5. The CDR3 has 14 amino acids. The CDR3 spells CASSFGTDLNEQFF. In nucleotides, the CDR3 is TGTGCCAGCAGCTTCGGGACAGATCTCAATGAGCAGTTCTTC.

The V call is TRBV2, the J call TRBJ1-2, with 9 bases fitting TRBD1. The CDR3 spans 14 residues. Trimming cost V 7 bases and J 4 bases; bases outside gene matches: 7. From germline, CDR1 is SNHLY and CDR2 FYNNEI. The CDR3 reads CASTRTGASYGYTF. CDR3 nucleotide sequence: TGTGCCAGCACTAGGACAGGGGCGAGCTATGGCTACACCTTC.

The chain combines TRBV5-1 with TRBJ2-3, with 11 bases fitting TRBD2. Germline assignment: CDR1 SGHRS and CDR2 YFSETQ. The CDR3 extends over 16 amino acids. V lost 0 bases to trimming and J lost 5 bases; unmatched junction nucleotides: 5. This CDR3 reads CASSLAVAGGEDTQYF. CDR3 DNA sequence: TGCGCCAGCAGCTTGGCCGTAGCGGGAGGGGAAGATACGCAGTATTTT.

This clone was counted only a few times. The chain joins TRBV7-8 to TRBJ2-3; maybe TRBD2 (5 bases). The ends were cut back, 8 bases at V and 2 bases at J, with 11 bases in the middle. The germline V gene has CDR1 SGHVS and CDR2 FQNEAQ. The CDR3 spans 13 residues. Here the CDR3 reads CASVPGTTDTQYF. The CDR3 nucleotides are TGTGCCAGCGTACCGGGAACCACAGATACGCAGTATTTT.

The V and J genes are TRBV2 and TRBJ2-1; D possibly corresponds to TRBD2 (6 bases). V was cut by 6 bases and J by 7 bases, with 22 bases left in between. The CDR3 extends over 16 amino acids. Germline V gene sequence: CDR1 SNHLY, CDR2 FYNNEI. The CDR3: CASSPRAGRLKNEQFF. In DNA form, the CDR3 reads TGTGCCAGCAGCCCGAGGGCGGGGAGGTTGAAAAATGAGCAGTTCTTC. Combining the CDR3 with reference TRBV2 and TRBJ2-1 gives the whole variable domain EPEVTQTPSHQVTQMGQEVILRCVPISNHLYFYWYRQILGQKVEFLVSFYNNEISEKSEIFDDQFSVERPDGSNFTLKIRSTKLEDSAMYFCASSPRAGRLKNEQFFGPGTRLTVL.

Regarding this clone: At one end the junction does not follow the germline gene, possibly because of a read error. J is TRBJ2-5 and V is TRBV7-3; possible D gene TRBD2, 6 bases. Germline values: CDR1 SGHTA, CDR2 FQGTGA. The CDR3 contains 13 residues. Here the CDR3 reads CASSSSPGEPLDF. CDR3 nucleotide sequence: TGTGCCAGCAGCTCCTCCCCGGGGGAACCCCTAGACTTC.

The chain combines TRBV6-4 with TRBJ2-7; 9 nucleotides line up with TRBD2. CDR3 length: 15 residues. The germline CDR1 and CDR2 sequences are MRHNA and SNTAGT. The J segment lost 2 bases and the V segment lost 6 bases, leaving 8 bases of the junction unmatched. CDR3 DNA sequence: TGTGCCAGCAGCGAGGGACTAGCTAAAGCCTACGAGCAGTACTTC. This gives the protein CASSEGLAKAYEQYF.

The chain employs TRBV5-4 and TRBJ2-5, with D maybe TRBD1 (5 bases). The germline V and J ends were trimmed by 9 bases and 1 base, with 13 bases remaining between them. The length of the CDR3 is 13 residues. Germline CDR1 reads SGHNT; CDR2 reads YYREEE (reference sequence). The CDR3, as DNA: TGTGCCATGAAGGGGTTGCCCCAAGAGACCCAGTACTTC. This sequence encodes CAMKGLPQETQYF.

The genes are TRBV5-6 and TRBJ2-7; 9 nucleotides agree with TRBD1. The CDR3 extends over 14 amino acids. CDR1 and CDR2 (germline): SGHDT, YYEEEE. V dropped 3 bases and J dropped 3; count of bases not matched to a gene: 4. In DNA form, the CDR3 reads TGTGCCAGCAGCTGGGGACAGGGCCTCTACGAGCAGTACTTC. Amino acids: CASSWGQGLYEQYF.

The chain uses TRBV7-9 and TRBJ2-5; the match to TRBD2 covers 9 bases. There are 14 residues in the CDR3. Trimming cost V 1 base and J 5 bases; bases outside gene matches: 2. The germline gives CDR1 SEHNR, CDR2 FQNEAQ (reference sequence). CDR3 residues: CASSLVAGGETQYF. CDR3 nucleotide sequence: TGTGCCAGCAGCTTAGTGGCGGGAGGGGAGACCCAGTACTTC.

There are a few counts of this clone. The chain employs TRBV19 and TRBJ2-5; D is undetermined. V lost 5 bases and J 5 bases, leaving 12 bases between the germline ends. The length of the CDR3 is 13 residues. Germline CDR1 reads LNHDA; CDR2 reads SQIVND (reference sequence). Written as DNA, the CDR3 is TGTGCCAGTAGTCCAGACCCCGGGGAGACCCAGTACTTC. This sequence encodes CASSPDPGETQYF.

The CDR3 bases are TGTGCCAGTAGTATTACCCTGGGACAGGGACTCTACGAGCAGTACTTC. Protein product: CASSITLGQGLYEQYF. The chain combines TRBV19 with TRBJ2-7; 9 bases agree with TRBD1. The ends lost 3 bases at V and 3 bases at J; junction bases unmatched: 9. The CDR3 is 16 residues long. CDR1 is LNHDA and CDR2 is SQIVND in the germline V gene (reference sequence). The full variable domain, with the rest looked up from reference TRBV19 and TRBJ2-7, is DGGITQSPKYLFRKEGQNVTLSCEQNLNHDAMYWYRQDPGQGLRLIYYSQIVNDFQKGDIAEGYSVSREKKESFPLTVTSAQKNPTAFYLCASSITLGQGLYEQYFGPGTRLTVT.

V is TRBV12-5 and J is TRBJ2-7; TRBD1 might be the D (5 bases). The CDR3 has 13 residues. V shed 7 bases and J shed 2 bases, with 12 bases lying between them. Germline CDR1 is LGHNT and CDR2 is FRNRAP. CDR3 bases: TGTGCTAGTGCATGGGGCTCCGCCTACGAGCAGTACTTC. Translating gives CASAWGSAYEQYF.

The chain has TRBV7-8 and TRBJ2-1, with D maybe TRBD2 (6 bases). V was cut by 2 bases and J by 3 bases, with 11 bases left in between. Germline lookup yields CDR1 SGHVS and CDR2 FQNEAQ. The CDR3 contains 15 residues. The CDR3 DNA sequence: TGTGCCAGCAGCTTATGGGACTTGATCTACAATGAGCAGTTCTTC. Its translation is CASSLWDLIYNEQFF.

The chain links TRBV5-1 to TRBJ1-4; 7 bases are shared with TRBD1. CDR1 is SGHRS and CDR2 is YFSETQ in the germline V gene. CDR3 length: 15 residues. With V trimmed by 0 bases and J by 3 bases, 2 bases remained unmatched. The CDR3 nucleotides read TGCGCCAGCAGCTTGGATGGGACAGCTAATGAAAAACTGTTTTTT. Its translation is CASSLDGTANEKLFF. Using reference TRBV5-1 and TRBJ1-4 for the parts outside the CDR3, the full variable domain is KAGVTQTPRYLIKTRGQQVTLSCSPISGHRSVSWYQQTPGQGLQFLFEYFSETQRNKGNFPGRFSGRQFSNSRSEMNVSTLELGDSALYLCASSLDGTANEKLFFGSGTQLSVL.

This chain connects TRBV7-9 to TRBJ2-1, with D possibly being TRBD1 (6 bases). CDR1 and CDR2 from the germline V gene are SEHNR and FQNEAQ (reference sequence). The CDR3 contains 15 residues. Trimming took 4 bases from V and 3 from J, leaving 13 bases between them. The CDR3 DNA follows: TGTGCCAGCAGCTCAGGGGCGGCCGACTACAATGAGCAGTTCTTC. This translates into CASSSGAADYNEQFF. Supplemented by reference TRBV7-9 and TRBJ2-1, the full variable domain reads DTGVSQNPRHKITKRGQNVTFRCDPISEHNRLYWYRQTLGQGPEFLTYFQNEAQLEKSRLLSDRFSAERPKGSFSTLEIQRTEQGDSAMYLCASSSGAADYNEQFFGPGTRLTVL.

This chain connects TRBV4-2 to TRBJ1-2; the D gene is possibly TRBD1 (5 bases). Germline values: CDR1 LGHNA, CDR2 YNFKEQ. V gave up 0 bases and J gave up 4 bases, with 12 bases separating them. CDR3 length: 15 residues. In nucleotides, the CDR3 is TGTGCCAGCAGCCAAGAGCCATCGACAGTCTATGGCTACACCTTC. Encoded protein: CASSQEPSTVYGYTF.

V gene TRBV10-3 combines with J gene TRBJ2-1; unclear D gene. This CDR3 contains 11 residues. V was cut by 6 bases and J by 9 bases, with 9 bases left in between. The germline V gene encodes CDR1 ENHRY and CDR2 SYGVKD. The CDR3 loop reads CAIRTSGEQFF. Written as DNA, the CDR3 is TGTGCCATCAGAACCTCGGGTGAGCAGTTCTTC.

The V and J genes are TRBV19 and TRBJ2-7, with 8 bases identical to TRBD1. The CDR3 length is 14 residues. The V gene's germline CDR1 is LNHDA and CDR2 SQIVND (reference sequence). V dropped 7 bases and J dropped 3; count of bases not matched to a gene: 8. The CDR3 is CASTLSGQGYEQYF. The CDR3 DNA follows: TGTGCCAGTACCCTATCAGGACAGGGCTACGAGCAGTACTTC.

The chain is built from TRBV28 and TRBJ2-5; TRBD1 agrees at 11 bases. CDR1 is MDHEN and CDR2 is SYDVKM in the germline V gene. V dropped 5 bases and J dropped 5; count of bases not matched to a gene: 4. This CDR3 is built from 14 residues. CDR3 in DNA: TGTGCCAGCAGTCGGGACAGGGGGTTGGAGACCCAGTACTTC. Amino acid sequence: CASSRDRGLETQYF.